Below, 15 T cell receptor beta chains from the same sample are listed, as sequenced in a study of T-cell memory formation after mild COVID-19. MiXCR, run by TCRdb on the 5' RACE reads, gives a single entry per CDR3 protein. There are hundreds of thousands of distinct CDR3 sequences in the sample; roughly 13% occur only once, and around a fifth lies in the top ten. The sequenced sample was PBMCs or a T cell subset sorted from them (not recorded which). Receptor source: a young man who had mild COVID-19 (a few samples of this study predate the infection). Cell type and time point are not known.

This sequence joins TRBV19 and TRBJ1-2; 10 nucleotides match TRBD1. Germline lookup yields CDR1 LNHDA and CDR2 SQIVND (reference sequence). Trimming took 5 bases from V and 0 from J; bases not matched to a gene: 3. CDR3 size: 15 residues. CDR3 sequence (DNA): TGTGCCAGTAGTGCTGGGACAGGGGCTAACTATGGCTACACCTTC. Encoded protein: CASSAGTGANYGYTF.

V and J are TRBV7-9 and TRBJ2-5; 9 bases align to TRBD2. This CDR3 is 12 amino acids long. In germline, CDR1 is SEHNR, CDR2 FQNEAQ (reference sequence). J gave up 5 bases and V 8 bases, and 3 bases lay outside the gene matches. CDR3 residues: CASVREGETQYF. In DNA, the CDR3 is TGTGCCAGCGTGCGGGAGGGGGAGACCCAGTACTTC.

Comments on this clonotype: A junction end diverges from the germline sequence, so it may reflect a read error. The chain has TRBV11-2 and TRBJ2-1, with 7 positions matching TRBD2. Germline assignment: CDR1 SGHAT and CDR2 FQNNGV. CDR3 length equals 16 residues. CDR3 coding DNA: TGTGCCAGCAGCTCACTTGGGGAGGGGACCTACAATGAGAAGTTCTTC. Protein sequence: CASSSLGEGTYNEKFF. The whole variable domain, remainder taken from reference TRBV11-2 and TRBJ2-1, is EAGVAQSPRYKIIEKRQSVAFWCNPISGHATLYWYQQILGQGPKLLIQFQNNGVVDDSQLPKDRFSAERLKGVDSTLKIQPAKLEDSAVYLCASSSLGEGTYNEKFFGPGTRLTVL.

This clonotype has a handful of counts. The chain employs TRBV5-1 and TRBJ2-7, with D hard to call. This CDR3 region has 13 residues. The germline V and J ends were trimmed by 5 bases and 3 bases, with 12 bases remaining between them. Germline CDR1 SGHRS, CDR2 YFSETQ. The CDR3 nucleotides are TGCGCCAGCAGGGTAGGCCCTCTCTACGAGCAGTACGTC. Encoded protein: CASRVGPLYEQYV.

CDR3 nucleotide sequence: TGTGCCAGCAGCCCCGAAGAGGGATCCTACAATGAGCAGTTCTTC. Protein product: CASSPEEGSYNEQFF. The V call is TRBV14, the J call TRBJ2-1; a possible D gene is TRBD2 (5 bases). Trimming removed 4 bases at V and 1 base at J, with 11 bases between. In germline, CDR1 is SGHDN, CDR2 FVKESK. The CDR3 contains 15 residues.

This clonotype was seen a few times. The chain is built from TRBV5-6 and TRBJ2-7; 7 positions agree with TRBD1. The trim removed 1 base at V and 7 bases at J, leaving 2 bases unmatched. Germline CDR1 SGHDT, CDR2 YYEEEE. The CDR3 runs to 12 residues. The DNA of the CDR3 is TGTGCCAGCAGCTTGACGGACAGGGAGCAGTACTTC. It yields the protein CASSLTDREQYF.

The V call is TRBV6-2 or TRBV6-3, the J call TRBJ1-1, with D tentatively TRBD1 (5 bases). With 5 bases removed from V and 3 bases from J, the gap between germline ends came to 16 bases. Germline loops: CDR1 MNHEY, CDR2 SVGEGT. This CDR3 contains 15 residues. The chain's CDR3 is CASSRGLQIYTEAFF. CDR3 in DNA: TGTGCCAGCAGTCGGGGACTACAGATTTACACTGAAGCTTTCTTT.

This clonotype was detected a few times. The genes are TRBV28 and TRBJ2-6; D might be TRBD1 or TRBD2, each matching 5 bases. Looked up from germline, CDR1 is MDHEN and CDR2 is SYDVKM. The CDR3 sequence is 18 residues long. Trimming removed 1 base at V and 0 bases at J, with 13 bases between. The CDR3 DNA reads TGTGCCAGCAGTTTATTACCGAGGGGAATCTCTGGGGCCAACGTCCTGACTTTC. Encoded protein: CASSLLPRGISGANVLTF.

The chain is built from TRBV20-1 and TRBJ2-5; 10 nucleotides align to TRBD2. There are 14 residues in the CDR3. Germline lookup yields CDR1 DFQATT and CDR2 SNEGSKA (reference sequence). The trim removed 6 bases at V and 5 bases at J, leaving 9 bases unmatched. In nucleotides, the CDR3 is TGCAGTGCAGACCTTACTAGCGGGGAGGAGACCCAGTACTTC. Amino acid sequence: CSADLTSGEETQYF.

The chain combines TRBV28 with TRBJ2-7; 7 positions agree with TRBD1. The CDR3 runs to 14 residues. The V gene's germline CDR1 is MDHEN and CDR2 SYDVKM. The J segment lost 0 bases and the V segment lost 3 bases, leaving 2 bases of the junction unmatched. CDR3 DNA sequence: TGTGCCAGCAGTTTGGGGACAGCCTCCTACGAGCAGTACGTC. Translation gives CASSLGTASYEQYV.

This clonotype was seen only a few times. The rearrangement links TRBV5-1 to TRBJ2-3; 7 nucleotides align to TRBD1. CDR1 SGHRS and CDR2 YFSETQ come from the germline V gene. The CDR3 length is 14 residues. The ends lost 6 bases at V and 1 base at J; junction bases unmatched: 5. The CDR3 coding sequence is TGCGCCAGCACTACAGGGGACGGCACAGATACGCAGTATTTT. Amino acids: CASTTGDGTDTQYF.

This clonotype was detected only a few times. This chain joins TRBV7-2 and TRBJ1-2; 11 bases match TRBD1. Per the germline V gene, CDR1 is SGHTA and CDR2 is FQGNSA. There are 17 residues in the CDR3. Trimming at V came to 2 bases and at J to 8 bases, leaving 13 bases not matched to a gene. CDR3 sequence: CASSLSGQGAGFQGYTF. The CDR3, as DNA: TGTGCCAGCAGCTTATCTGGACAGGGGGCTGGGTTTCAAGGCTACACCTTC.

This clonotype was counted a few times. The CDR3 nucleotides are TGTGCCAGCAACATTAACAGGGCACAGCAGGGAGAGACCCAGTACTTC. As protein: CASNINRAQQGETQYF. This chain connects TRBV6-1 to TRBJ2-5; tentative D call: TRBD1 (6 bases). CDR3 size: 16 residues. In germline, CDR1 is MNHNS, CDR2 SASEGT. V dropped 7 bases and J dropped 4 bases, with 22 bases sitting between them.

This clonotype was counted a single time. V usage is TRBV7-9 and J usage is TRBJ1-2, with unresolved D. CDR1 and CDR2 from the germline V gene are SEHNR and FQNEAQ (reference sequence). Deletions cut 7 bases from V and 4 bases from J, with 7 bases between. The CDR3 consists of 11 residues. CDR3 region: CASTQLYGYTF. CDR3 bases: TGTGCCAGCACCCAGCTCTATGGCTACACCTTC.

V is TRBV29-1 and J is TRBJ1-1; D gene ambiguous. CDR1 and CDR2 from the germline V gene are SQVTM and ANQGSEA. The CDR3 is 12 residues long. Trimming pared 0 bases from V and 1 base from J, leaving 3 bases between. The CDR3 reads CSVEDQNTEAFF. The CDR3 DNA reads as TGCAGCGTTGAAGATCAGAACACTGAAGCTTTCTTT.